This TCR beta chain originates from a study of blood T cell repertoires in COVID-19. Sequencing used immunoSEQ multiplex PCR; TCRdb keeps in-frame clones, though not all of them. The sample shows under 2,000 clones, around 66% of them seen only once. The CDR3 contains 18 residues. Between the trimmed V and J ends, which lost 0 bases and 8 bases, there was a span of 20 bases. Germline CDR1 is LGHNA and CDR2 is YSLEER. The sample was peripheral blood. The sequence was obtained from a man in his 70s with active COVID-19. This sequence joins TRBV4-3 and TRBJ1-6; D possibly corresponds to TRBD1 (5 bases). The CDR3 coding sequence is TGCGCCAGCAGCCAAGATTGGGGCGGAATCAACCCGTATTCACCCCTCCACTTT. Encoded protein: CASSQDWGGINPYSPLHF.